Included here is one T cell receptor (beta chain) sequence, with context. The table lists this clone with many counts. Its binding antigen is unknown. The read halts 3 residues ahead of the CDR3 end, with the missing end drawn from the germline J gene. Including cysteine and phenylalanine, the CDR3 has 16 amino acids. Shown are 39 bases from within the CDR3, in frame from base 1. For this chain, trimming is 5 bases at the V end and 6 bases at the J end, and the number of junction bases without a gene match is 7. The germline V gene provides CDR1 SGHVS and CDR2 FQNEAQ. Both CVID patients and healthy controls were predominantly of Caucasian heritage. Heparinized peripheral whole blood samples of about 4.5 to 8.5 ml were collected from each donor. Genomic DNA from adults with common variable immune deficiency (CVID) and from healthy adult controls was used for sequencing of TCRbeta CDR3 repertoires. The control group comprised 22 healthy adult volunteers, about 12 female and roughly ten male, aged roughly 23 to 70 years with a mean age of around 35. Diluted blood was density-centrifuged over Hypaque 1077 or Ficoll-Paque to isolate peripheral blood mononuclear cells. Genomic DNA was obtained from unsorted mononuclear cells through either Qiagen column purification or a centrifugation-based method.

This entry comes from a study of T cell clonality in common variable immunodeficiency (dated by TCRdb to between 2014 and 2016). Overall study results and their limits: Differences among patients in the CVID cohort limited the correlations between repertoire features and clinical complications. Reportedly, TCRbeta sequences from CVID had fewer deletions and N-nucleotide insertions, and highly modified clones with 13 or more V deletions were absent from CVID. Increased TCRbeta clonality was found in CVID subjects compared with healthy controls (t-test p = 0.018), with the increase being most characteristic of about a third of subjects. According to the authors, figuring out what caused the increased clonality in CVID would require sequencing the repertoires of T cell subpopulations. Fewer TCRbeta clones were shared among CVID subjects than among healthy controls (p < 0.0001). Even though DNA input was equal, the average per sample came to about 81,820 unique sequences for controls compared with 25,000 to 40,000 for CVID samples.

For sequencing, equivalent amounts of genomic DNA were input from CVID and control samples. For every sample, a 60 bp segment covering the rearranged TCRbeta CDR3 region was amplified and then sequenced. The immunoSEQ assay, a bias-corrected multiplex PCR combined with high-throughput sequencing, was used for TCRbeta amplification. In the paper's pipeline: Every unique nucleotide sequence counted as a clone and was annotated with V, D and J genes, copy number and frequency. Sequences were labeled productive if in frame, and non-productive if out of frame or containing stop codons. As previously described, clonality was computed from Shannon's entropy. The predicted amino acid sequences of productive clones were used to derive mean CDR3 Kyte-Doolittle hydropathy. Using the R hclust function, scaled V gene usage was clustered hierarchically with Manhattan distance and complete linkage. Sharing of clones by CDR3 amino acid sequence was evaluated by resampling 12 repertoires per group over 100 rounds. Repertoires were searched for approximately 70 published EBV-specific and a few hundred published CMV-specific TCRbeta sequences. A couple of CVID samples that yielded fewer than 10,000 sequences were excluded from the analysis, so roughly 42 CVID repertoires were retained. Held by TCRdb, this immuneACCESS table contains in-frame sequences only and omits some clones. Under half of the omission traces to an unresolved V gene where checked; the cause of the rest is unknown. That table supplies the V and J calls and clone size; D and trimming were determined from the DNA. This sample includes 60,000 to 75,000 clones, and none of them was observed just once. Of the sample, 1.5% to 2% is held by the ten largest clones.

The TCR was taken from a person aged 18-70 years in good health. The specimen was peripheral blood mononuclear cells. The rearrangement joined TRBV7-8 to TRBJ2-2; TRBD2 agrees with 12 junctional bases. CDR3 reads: CASSTRLAGDAGELFF. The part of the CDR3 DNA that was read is TGTGCCAGCAGCACGAGACTAGCGGGAGATGCCGGGGAG.